The entry below gives a single TCR beta chain sequence along with its context. This sample was included in a study of blood T cell repertoires in COVID-19. Overall study: The study drew acute and convalescent COVID-19 samples from the United States, Italy and Spain. The cDNA or gDNA used as material had been derived from T cells, B-cell-depleted T cells, or PBMCs.

Assay: immunoSEQ multiplex PCR; the TCRdb copy retains only in-frame clones and omits some. This table has around 130,000 clones, around four fifths appearing once. Germline values: CDR1 LNHDA, CDR2 SQIVND (reference sequence). V lost 4 bases, J lost 6 bases, and 15 bases stayed unmatched. The CDR3 has 18 residues. This receptor was obtained from a human donor in a cohort sampled during active COVID-19. The rearrangement joins TRBV19 to TRBJ2-1, with 10 bases lining up with TRBD2. Source material: peripheral blood. The CDR3 protein is CASSRRSGGAVSSNEQFF. The CDR3 DNA is TGTGCCAGTAGTAGGAGGAGCGGGGGGGCAGTGAGCAGCAATGAGCAGTTCTTC.